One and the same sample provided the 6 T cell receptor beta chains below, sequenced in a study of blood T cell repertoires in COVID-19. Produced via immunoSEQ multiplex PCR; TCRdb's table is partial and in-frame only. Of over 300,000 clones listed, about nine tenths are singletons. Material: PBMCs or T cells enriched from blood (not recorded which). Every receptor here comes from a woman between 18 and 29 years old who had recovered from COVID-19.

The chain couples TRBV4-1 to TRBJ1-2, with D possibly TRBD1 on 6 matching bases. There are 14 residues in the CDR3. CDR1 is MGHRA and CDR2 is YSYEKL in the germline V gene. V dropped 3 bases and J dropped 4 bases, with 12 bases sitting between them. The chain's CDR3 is CASSQETGRYGYTF. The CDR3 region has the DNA TGCGCCAGCAGCCAGGAGACAGGCCGCTATGGCTACACCTTC.

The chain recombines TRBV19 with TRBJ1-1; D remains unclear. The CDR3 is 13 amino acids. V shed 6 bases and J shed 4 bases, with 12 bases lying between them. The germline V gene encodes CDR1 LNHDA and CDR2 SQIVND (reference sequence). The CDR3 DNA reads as TGTGCCAGTAGCTCCTTCGGGAGCACTGAAGCTTTCTTT. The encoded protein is CASSSFGSTEAFF.

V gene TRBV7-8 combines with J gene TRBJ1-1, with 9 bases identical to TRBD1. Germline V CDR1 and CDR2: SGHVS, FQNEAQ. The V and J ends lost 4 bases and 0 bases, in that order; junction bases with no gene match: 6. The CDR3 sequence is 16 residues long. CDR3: CASSYRDRVVNTEAFF. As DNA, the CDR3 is TGTGCCAGCAGCTACCGGGACAGGGTTGTGAACACTGAAGCTTTCTTT.

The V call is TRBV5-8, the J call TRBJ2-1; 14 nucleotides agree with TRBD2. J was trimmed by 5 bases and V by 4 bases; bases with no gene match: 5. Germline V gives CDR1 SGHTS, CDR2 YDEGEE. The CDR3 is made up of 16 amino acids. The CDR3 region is CASSLPGLAGDNEQFF. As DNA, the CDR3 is TGTGCCAGCAGCCTCCCGGGACTAGCGGGGGACAATGAGCAGTTCTTC.

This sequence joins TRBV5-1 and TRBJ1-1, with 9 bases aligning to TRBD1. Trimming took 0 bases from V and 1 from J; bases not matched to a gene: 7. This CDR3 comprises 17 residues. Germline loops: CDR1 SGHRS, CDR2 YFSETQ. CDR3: CASSLALPGQGNTEAFF. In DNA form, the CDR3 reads TGCGCCAGCAGCTTGGCCCTACCGGGACAGGGGAACACTGAAGCTTTCTTT.

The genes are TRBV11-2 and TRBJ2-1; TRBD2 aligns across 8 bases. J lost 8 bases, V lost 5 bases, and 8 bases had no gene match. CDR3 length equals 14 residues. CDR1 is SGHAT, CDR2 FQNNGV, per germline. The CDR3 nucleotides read TGTGCCAGCAGCCCCCAAGTAGCGGGGTATGAGCAGTTCTTC. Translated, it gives CASSPQVAGYEQFF.